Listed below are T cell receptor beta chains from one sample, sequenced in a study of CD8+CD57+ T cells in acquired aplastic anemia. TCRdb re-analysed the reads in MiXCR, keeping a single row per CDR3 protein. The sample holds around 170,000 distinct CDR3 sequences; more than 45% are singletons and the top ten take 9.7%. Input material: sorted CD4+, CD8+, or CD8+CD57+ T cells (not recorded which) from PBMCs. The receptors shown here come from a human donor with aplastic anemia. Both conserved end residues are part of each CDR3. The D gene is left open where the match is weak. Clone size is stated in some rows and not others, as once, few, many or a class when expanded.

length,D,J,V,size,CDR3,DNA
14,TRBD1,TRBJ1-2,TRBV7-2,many,CASSEGTGIYGYTF,TGTGCCAGCAGCGAAGGGACAGGAATATATGGCTACACCTTC
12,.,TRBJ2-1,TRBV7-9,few,CASSPESDEQFF,TGTGCCAGCAGCCCGGAATCGGATGAGCAGTTCTTC
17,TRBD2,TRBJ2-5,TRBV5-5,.,CASRPWTSGRRQEAQHF,TGTGCCAGCAGACCCTGGACTAGCGGGAGGCGACAAGAGGCCCAGCACTTC
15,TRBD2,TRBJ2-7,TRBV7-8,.,CASSPWQRETDEQYF,TGTGCCAGCAGCCCTTGGCAGCGGGAGACGGACGAGCAGTACTTC
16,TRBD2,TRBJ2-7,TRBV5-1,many,CASSLGLAEYSYEQYF,TGCGCCAGCAGCTTGGGGCTAGCGGAGTACTCCTACGAGCAGTACTTC
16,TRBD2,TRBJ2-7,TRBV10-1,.,CASSEGLAGVIWEQYF,TGCGCCAGCAGTGAGGGACTAGCGGGAGTCATCTGGGAGCAGTACTTC
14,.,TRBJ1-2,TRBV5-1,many,CASSHGWPGGGYTF,TGCGCCAGCAGCCACGGGTGGCCGGGGGGTGGCTACACCTTC
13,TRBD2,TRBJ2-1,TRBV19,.,CATEGLADNEQFF,TGTGCCACCGAGGGACTAGCGGACAATGAGCAGTTCTTC
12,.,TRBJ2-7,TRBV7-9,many,CASSRLGYEQYF,TGTGCCAGCAGTCGACTAGGATACGAGCAGTACTTC
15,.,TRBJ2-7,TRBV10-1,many,CASSERRGAINEQYF,TGCGCCAGCAGTGAGCGGAGGGGGGCCATAAACGAGCAGTACTTC
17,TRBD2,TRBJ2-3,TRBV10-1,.,CASSEWVLAGGADTQYF,TGCGCCAGCAGTGAGTGGGTATTAGCGGGGGGGGCTGACACGCAGTATTTT